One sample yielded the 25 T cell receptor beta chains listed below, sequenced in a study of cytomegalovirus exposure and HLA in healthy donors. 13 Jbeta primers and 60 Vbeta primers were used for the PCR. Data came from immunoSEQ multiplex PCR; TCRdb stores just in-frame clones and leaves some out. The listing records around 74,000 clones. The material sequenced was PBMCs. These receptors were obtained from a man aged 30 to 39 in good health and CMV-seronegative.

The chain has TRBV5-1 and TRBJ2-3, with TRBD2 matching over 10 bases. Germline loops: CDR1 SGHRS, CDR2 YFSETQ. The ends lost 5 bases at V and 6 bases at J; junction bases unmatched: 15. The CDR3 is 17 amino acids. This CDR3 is CASREKLAGLAVDTQYF. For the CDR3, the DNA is TGCGCCAGCAGGGAAAAACTAGCGGGGTTGGCTGTGGATACGCAGTATTTT.

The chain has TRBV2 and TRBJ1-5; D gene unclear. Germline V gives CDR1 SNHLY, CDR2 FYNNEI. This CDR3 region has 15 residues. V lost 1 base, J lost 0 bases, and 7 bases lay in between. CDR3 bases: TGTGCCAGCAGTGAAGGACTGGTTAGCAATCAGCCCCAGCATTTT. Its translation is CASSEGLVSNQPQHF.

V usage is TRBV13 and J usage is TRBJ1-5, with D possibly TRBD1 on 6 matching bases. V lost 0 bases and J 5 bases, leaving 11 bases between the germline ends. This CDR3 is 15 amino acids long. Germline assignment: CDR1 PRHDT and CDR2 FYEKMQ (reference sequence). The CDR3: CASSLGPPGDQPQHF. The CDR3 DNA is TGTGCCAGCAGCTTAGGGCCCCCAGGGGATCAGCCCCAGCATTTT. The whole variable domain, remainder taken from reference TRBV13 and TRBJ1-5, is AAGVIQSPRHLIKEKRETATLKCYPIPRHDTVYWYQQGPGQDPQFLISFYEKMQSDKGSIPDRFSAQQFSDYHSELNMSSLELGDSALYFCASSLGPPGDQPQHFGDGTRLSIL.

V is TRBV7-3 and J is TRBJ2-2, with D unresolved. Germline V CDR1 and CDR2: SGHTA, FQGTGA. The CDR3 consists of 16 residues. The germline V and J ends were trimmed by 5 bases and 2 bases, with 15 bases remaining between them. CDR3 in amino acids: CASSPRGNLNTGELFF. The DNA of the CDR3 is TGTGCCAGCAGCCCCCGCGGTAACCTAAACACCGGGGAGCTGTTTTTT.

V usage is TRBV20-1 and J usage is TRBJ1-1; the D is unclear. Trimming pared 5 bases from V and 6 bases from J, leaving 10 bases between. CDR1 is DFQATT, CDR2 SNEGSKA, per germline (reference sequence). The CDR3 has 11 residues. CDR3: CSASGRAEAFF. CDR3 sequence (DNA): TGCAGTGCTTCGGGGAGGGCTGAAGCTTTCTTT.

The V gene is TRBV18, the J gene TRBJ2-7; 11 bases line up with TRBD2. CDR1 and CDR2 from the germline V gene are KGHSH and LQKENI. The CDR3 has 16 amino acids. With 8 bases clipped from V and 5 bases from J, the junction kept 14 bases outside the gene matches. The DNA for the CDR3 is TGTGCCAGCCAAAACTACTTTAGCGGGAGGGAGGACGAGCAGTACTTC. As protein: CASQNYFSGREDEQYF.

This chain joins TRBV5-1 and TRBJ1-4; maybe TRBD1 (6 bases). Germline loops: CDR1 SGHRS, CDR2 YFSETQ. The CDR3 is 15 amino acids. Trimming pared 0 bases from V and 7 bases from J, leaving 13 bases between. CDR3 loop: CASSLAPGAAEKLFF. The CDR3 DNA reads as TGCGCCAGCAGCTTGGCCCCAGGGGCGGCTGAAAAACTGTTTTTT.

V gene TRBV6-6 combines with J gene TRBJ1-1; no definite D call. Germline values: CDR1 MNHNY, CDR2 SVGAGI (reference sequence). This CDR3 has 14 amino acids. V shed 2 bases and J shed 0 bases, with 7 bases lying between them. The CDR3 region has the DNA TGTGCCAGCAGTTACGTGGGCATGAACACTGAAGCTTTCTTT. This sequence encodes CASSYVGMNTEAFF.

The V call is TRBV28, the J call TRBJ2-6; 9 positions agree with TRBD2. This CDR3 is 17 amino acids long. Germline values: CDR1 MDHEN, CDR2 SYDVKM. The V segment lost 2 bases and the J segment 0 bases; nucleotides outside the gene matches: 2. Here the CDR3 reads CASSLLAGISGANVLTF. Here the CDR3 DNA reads TGTGCCAGCAGTTTACTAGCGGGGATCTCTGGGGCCAACGTCCTGACTTTC.

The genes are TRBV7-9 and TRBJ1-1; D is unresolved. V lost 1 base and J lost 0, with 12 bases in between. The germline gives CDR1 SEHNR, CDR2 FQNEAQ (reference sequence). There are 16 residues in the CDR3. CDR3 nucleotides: TGTGCCAGCAGCTTAGGATTTAAGAGGGTGAACACTGAAGCTTTCTTT. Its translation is CASSLGFKRVNTEAFF.

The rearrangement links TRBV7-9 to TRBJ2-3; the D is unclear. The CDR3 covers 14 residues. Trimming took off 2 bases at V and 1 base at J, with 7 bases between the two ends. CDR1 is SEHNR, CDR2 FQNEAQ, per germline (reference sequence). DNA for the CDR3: TGTGCCAGCAGCTTACTGGCGGGCACAGATACGCAGTATTTT. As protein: CASSLLAGTDTQYF.

CDR3 bases: TGTGCCAGCAGCAGGACAGGTTATGGCTACACCTTC. Translated: CASSRTGYGYTF. The chain joins TRBV6-1 to TRBJ1-2; TRBD1 matches at 7 bases. Trimming at V came to 6 bases and at J to 5 bases, leaving 3 bases not matched to a gene. The CDR3 is 12 amino acids. CDR1 MNHNS and CDR2 SASEGT come from the germline V gene.

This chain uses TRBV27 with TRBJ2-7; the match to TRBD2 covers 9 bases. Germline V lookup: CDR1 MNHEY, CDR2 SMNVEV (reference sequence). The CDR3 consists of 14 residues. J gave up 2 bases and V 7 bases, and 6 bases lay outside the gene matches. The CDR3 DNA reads TGTGCCAGCAAAAGGATAGCGGGAGCCTACGAGCAGTACTTC. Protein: CASKRIAGAYEQYF.

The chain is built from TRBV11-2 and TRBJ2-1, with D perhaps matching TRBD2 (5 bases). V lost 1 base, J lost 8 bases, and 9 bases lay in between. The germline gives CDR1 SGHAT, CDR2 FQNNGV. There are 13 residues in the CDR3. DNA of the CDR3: TGTGCCAGCAGCTTAGCCCTAGCCCATGAGCAGTTCTTC. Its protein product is CASSLALAHEQFF.

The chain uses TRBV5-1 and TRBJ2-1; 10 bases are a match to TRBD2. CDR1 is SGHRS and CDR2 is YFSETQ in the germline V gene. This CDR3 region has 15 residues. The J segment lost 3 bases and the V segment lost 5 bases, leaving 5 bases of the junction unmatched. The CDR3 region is CASSSLAGLYNEQFF. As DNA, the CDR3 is TGCGCCAGCAGTTCACTAGCGGGACTCTACAATGAGCAGTTCTTC. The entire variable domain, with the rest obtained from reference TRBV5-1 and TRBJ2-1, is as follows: KAGVTQTPRYLIKTRGQQVTLSCSPISGHRSVSWYQQTPGQGLQFLFEYFSETQRNKGNFPGRFSGRQFSNSRSEMNVSTLELGDSALYLCASSSLAGLYNEQFFGPGTRLTVL.

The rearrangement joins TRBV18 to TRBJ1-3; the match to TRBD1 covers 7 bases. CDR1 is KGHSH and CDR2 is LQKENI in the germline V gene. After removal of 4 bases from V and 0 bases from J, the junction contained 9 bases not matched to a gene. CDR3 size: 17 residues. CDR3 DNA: TGTGCCAGCTCACTTGAGACAGGGACCTACTCTGGAAACACCATATATTTT. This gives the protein CASSLETGTYSGNTIYF.

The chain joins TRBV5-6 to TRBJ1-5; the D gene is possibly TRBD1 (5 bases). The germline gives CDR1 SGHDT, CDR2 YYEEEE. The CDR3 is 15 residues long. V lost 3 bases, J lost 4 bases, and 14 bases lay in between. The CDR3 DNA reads TGTGCCAGCAGCTGGGGCCTGTCAACTAATCAGCCCCAGCATTTT. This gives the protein CASSWGLSTNQPQHF.

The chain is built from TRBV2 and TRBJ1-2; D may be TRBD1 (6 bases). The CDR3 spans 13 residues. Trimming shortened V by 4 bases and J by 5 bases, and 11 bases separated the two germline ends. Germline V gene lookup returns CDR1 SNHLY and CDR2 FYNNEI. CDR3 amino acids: CASSAGQWYGYTF. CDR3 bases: TGTGCCAGCAGTGCGGGACAATGGTATGGCTACACCTTC.

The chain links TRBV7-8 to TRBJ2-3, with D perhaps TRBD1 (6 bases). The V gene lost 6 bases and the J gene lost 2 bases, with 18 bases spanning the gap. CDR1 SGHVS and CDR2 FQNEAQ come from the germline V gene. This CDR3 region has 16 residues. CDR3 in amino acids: CASSRTALRATDTQYF. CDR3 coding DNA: TGTGCCAGCAGTCGGACAGCCCTAAGGGCCACAGATACGCAGTATTTT.

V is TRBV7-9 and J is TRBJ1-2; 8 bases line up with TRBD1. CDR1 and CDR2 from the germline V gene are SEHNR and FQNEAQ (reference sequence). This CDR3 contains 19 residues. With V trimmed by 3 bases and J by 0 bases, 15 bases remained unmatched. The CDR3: CASSLEYGTGPTANYGYTF. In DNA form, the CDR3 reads TGTGCCAGCAGCTTGGAATACGGGACAGGCCCCACTGCTAACTATGGCTACACCTTC.

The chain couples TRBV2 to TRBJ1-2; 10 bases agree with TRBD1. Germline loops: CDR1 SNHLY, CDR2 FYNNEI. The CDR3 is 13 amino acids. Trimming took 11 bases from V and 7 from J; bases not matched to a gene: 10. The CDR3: CAGQDRGYFGYTF. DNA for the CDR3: TGTGCCGGACAGGACAGGGGGTATTTTGGCTACACCTTC.

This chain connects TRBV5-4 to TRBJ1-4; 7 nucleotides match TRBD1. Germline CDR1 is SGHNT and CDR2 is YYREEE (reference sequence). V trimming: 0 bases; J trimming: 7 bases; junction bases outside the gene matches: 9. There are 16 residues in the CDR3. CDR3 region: CASSLARRQGGEKLFF. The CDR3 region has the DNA TGTGCCAGCAGCTTGGCCCGGCGACAGGGAGGTGAAAAACTGTTTTTT.

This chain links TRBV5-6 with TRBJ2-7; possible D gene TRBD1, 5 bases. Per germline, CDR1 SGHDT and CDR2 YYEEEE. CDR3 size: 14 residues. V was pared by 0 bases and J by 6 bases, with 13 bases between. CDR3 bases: TGTGCCAGCAGCTTGGGCCAGGGATGGTTCGAGCAGTACTTC. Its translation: CASSLGQGWFEQYF.

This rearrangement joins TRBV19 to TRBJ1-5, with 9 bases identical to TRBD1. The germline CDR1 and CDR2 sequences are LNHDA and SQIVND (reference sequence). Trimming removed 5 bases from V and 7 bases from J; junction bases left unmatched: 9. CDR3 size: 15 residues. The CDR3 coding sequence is TGTGCCAGTAGTCCCACGGACAGGGGCGACCAGCCCCAGCATTTT. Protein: CASSPTDRGDQPQHF.

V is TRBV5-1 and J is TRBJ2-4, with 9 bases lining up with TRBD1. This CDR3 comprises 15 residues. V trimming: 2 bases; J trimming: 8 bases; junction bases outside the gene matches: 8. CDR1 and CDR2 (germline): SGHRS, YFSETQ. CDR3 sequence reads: CASSFLAGTGYIQYF. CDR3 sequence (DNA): TGCGCCAGCAGCTTCCTGGCTGGGACAGGGTACATTCAGTACTTC.